This T cell receptor beta chain was sequenced in a study of cytomegalovirus exposure and HLA in healthy donors. As for the study in general: Ancestry clustering placed about 80% of roughly 400 genotyped donors in the Caucasian-associated cluster.

Study observations and caveats: Earlier analysis looked at TCR beta V segments, and most were productive about 87% or about 30% of the time. The records held CMV serostatus as the only immune exposure information. Analysis performed later showed TCR beta chains linked to HLA being more clonally expanded than equally common others.

Looked up from germline, CDR1 is SGDLS and CDR2 is YYNGEE. CDR3 size: 15 residues. In regard to this clone: No antigen is known for it. At one of its ends the junction is not consistent with the germline gene, which may arise from a read error.

The PCR contained 60 Vbeta and 13 Jbeta primers. The assay was immunoSEQ multiplex PCR, and TCRdb's table has in-frame clones only and misses some. The sample has about 160,000 clones; approximately 77% are singletons. Sample: PBMCs. The TCR comes from a man aged 50 or older in good health and CMV-seropositive. This sequence joins TRBV9 and TRBJ2-5, with 9 bases fitting TRBD2. CDR3: CANSVGGGAGETQYF. CDR3 sequence (DNA): TGTGCCAACAGCGTAGGCGGGGGGGCCGGTGAGACCCAGTACTTC.